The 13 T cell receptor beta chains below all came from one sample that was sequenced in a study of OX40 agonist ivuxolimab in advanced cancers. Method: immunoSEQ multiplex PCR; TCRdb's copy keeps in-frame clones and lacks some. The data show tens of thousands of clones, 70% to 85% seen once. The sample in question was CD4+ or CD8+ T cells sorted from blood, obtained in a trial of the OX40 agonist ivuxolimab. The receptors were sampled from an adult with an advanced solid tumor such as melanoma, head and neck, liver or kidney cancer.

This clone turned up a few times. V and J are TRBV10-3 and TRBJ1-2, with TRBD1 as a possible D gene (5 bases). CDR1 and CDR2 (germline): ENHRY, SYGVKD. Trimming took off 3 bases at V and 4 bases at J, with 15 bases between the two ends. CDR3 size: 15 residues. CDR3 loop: CAISDWQGRLYGYTF. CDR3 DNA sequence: TGTGCCATCAGTGACTGGCAGGGTAGGCTCTATGGCTACACCTTC.

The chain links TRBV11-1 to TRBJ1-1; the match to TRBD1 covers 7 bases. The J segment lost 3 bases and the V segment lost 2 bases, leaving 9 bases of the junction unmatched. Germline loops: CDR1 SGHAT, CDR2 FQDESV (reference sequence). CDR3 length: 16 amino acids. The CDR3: CASSLRIGTADTEAFF. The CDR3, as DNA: TGTGCCAGCAGCTTAAGAATTGGGACAGCAGACACTGAAGCTTTCTTT.

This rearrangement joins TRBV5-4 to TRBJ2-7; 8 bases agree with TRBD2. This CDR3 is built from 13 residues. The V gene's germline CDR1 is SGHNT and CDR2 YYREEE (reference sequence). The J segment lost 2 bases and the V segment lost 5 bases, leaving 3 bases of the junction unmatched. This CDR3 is CASRTSGTYEQYF. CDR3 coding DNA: TGTGCCAGCAGAACTAGCGGTACCTACGAGCAGTACTTC.

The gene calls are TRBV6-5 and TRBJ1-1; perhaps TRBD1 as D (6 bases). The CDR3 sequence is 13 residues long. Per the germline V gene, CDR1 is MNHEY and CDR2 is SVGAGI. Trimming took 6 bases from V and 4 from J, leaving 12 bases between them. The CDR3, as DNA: TGTGCCAGCAGCTTCAGGGGCTCCACTGAAGCTTTCTTT. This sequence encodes CASSFRGSTEAFF.

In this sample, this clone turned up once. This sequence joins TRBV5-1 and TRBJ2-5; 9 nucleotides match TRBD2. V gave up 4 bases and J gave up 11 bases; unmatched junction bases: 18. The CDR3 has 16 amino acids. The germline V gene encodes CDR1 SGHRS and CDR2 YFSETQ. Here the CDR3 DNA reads TGCGCCAGCAGCCTTATAGGGGGACTAGCCCCTGGGGAGCAGTACTTC. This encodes CASSLIGGLAPGEQYF.

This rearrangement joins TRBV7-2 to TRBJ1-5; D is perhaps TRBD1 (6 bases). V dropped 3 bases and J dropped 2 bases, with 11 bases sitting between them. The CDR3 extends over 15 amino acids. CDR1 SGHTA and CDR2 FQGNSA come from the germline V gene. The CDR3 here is CASSFRQARNQPQHF. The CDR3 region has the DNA TGTGCCAGCAGCTTTCGACAGGCCCGCAATCAGCCCCAGCATTTT.

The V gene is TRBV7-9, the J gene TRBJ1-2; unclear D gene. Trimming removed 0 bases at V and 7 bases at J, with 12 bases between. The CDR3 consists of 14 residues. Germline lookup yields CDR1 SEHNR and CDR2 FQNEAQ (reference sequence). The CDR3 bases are TGTGCCAGCAGCTTAGCAACGGCGGTTGGTGGCTACACCTTC. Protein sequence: CASSLATAVGGYTF.

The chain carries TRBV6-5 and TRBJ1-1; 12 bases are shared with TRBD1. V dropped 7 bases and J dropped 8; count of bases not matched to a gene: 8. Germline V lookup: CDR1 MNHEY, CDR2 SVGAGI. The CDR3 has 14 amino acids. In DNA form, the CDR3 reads TGTGCCAGCAACCGGGACAGGGGGCAACCGGAAGCTTTCTTT. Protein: CASNRDRGQPEAFF.

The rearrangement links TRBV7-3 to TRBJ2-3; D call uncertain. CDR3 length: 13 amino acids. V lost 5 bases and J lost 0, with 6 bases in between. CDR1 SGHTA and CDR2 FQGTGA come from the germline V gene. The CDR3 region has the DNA TGTGCCAGCAGCCCATCTAGCACAGATACGCAGTATTTT. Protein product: CASSPSSTDTQYF.

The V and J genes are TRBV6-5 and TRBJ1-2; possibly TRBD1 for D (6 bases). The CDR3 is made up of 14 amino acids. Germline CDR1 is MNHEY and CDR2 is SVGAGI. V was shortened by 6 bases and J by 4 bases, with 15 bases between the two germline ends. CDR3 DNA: TGTGCCAGCAGACAGGGTGTGGCGGCCTATGGCTACACCTTC. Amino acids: CASRQGVAAYGYTF.

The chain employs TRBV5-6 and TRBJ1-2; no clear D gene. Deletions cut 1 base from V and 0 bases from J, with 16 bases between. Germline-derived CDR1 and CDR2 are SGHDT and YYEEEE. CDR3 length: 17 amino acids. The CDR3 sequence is CASSLFEEAGSNYGYTF. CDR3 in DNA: TGTGCCAGCAGCTTGTTCGAGGAGGCAGGTTCTAACTATGGCTACACCTTC.

In DNA form, the CDR3 reads TGTGCCAGCAGCGCTGGACAAAGGGAAGCACAGCCCCAGCATTTT. Protein product: CASSAGQREAQPQHF. The chain uses TRBV5-5 and TRBJ1-5; weak D call: TRBD1 (5 bases). The germline gives CDR1 SGHKS, CDR2 YYEKEE (reference sequence). V was pared by 4 bases and J by 7 bases, with 18 bases between. The CDR3 runs 15 residues.

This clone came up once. CDR3 protein: CASSLERVWYEQYF. The CDR3 region has the DNA TGTGCCAGCAGCTTAGAGAGGGTTTGGTACGAGCAGTACTTC. This chain joins TRBV11-2 and TRBJ2-7, with D perhaps matching TRBD2 (5 bases). Trimming took 0 bases from V and 4 from J, leaving 10 bases between them. The CDR3 is 14 residues long. The germline CDR1 and CDR2 sequences are SGHAT and FQNNGV.